The rows below give T cell receptor beta chains drawn from one sample of a study of cytomegalovirus exposure and HLA in healthy donors. TCRdb keeps only in-frame clones here, not all; method: immunoSEQ multiplex PCR. The sample records some 190,000 clones, 75% to 85% being singletons. The sequenced sample consisted of PBMCs. These receptors originate from a woman between 50 and 59 years old in good health and CMV-seronegative. CDR3s include the opening cysteine and the closing phenylalanine or tryptophan. The order of the fields is D gene, CDR3 length, J gene, clone size, V gene, CDR3 protein, CDR3 DNA. D genes are given only for firm matches. Rows give clone size only sometimes, using once, few, many, or a class for an expanded clone.

d_gene: TRBD2; len: 17; j_gene: TRBJ2-2; abundance: .; v_gene: TRBV4-3; CDR3aa: CASSQDELAGRSGELFF; CDR3nt: TGCGCCAGCAGCCAAGATGAACTAGCGGGGCGCAGCGGGGAGCTGTTTTTT
d_gene: .; len: 15; j_gene: TRBJ1-4; abundance: once; v_gene: TRBV25-1; CDR3aa: CASSKDSLSNEKLFF; CDR3nt: TGTGCCAGCAGTAAGGACAGTCTGTCTAATGAAAAACTGTTTTTT
d_gene: .; len: 15; j_gene: TRBJ1-6; abundance: .; v_gene: TRBV2; CDR3aa: CASSEALGRNSPLHF; CDR3nt: TGTGCCAGCAGTGAAGCGCTTGGCAGGAATTCACCCCTCCACTTT
d_gene: .; len: 12; j_gene: TRBJ2-3; abundance: .; v_gene: TRBV14; CDR3aa: CASSPPGDTQYF; CDR3nt: TGTGCCAGCAGCCCTCCCGGAGATACGCAGTATTTT
d_gene: TRBD1; len: 13; j_gene: TRBJ2-1; abundance: .; v_gene: TRBV2; CDR3aa: CASRGQGVGEQFF; CDR3nt: TGTGCCAGCAGAGGACAGGGGGTAGGTGAGCAGTTCTTC
d_gene: TRBD1; len: 14; j_gene: TRBJ1-6; abundance: .; v_gene: TRBV15; CDR3aa: CATSSWDRVSPLHF; CDR3nt: TGTGCCACCAGCAGTTGGGACAGGGTCTCACCCCTCCACTTT
d_gene: TRBD2; len: 17; j_gene: TRBJ2-5; abundance: .; v_gene: TRBV18; CDR3aa: CASATGGAGNLQETQYF; CDR3nt: TGTGCCAGCGCTACTGGGGGAGCGGGGAACCTCCAAGAGACCCAGTACTTC
d_gene: TRBD2; len: 19; j_gene: TRBJ2-1; abundance: once; v_gene: TRBV27; CDR3aa: CASSIRTSGVISSYNEQFF; CDR3nt: TGTGCCAGCAGTATAAGGACTAGCGGGGTAATTAGCTCCTACAATGAGCAGTTCTTC
d_gene: TRBD1; len: 14; j_gene: TRBJ2-7; abundance: .; v_gene: TRBV7-2; CDR3aa: CASSTTGQAYEQYF; CDR3nt: TGTGCCAGCAGCACCACGGGACAGGCCTACGAGCAGTACTTC
d_gene: TRBD1; len: 11; j_gene: TRBJ2-1; abundance: few; v_gene: TRBV20-1; CDR3aa: CRAGQGNEQFF; CDR3nt: TGCAGGGCAGGACAGGGGAATGAGCAGTTCTTC
d_gene: TRBD1; len: 16; j_gene: TRBJ1-3; abundance: once; v_gene: TRBV7-3; CDR3aa: CASSLTGTASGNTIYF; CDR3nt: TGTGCCAGCAGCTTAACGGGGACAGCCTCTGGAAACACCATATATTTT
d_gene: TRBD1; len: 14; j_gene: TRBJ1-1; abundance: .; v_gene: TRBV5-4; CDR3aa: CASSPDRGRTEAFF; CDR3nt: TGTGCCAGCAGCCCCGACAGGGGGCGAACTGAAGCTTTCTTT
d_gene: .; len: 13; j_gene: TRBJ2-7; abundance: .; v_gene: TRBV7-6; CDR3aa: CASSFNPAGEQYF; CDR3nt: TGTGCCAGCAGCTTTAACCCCGCGGGCGAGCAGTACTTC
d_gene: .; len: 14; j_gene: TRBJ1-1; abundance: few; v_gene: TRBV5-5; CDR3aa: CASSLRTANTEAFF; CDR3nt: TGTGCCAGCAGCTTAAGGACAGCGAACACTGAAGCTTTCTTT
d_gene: TRBD2; len: 15; j_gene: TRBJ2-5; abundance: .; v_gene: TRBV5-5; CDR3aa: CASSLWLAGPETQYF; CDR3nt: TGTGCCAGCAGCTTATGGCTAGCGGGACCAGAGACCCAGTACTTC
d_gene: .; len: 15; j_gene: TRBJ2-1; abundance: .; v_gene: TRBV6-6; CDR3aa: CASSYGAPRGNEQFF; CDR3nt: TGTGCCAGCAGTTACGGGGCCCCCCGGGGGAATGAGCAGTTCTTC
d_gene: .; len: 18; j_gene: TRBJ1-3; abundance: .; v_gene: TRBV10-3; CDR3aa: CAISESGRLADTGSTIYF; CDR3nt: TGTGCCATCAGTGAGTCCGGACGGCTAGCGGATACTGGAAGCACCATATATTTT
d_gene: .; len: 14; j_gene: TRBJ1-2; abundance: .; v_gene: TRBV11-2; CDR3aa: CASSLATNRDGYTF; CDR3nt: TGTGCCAGCAGCTTAGCTACCAACAGGGACGGCTACACCTTC
d_gene: .; len: 14; j_gene: TRBJ1-1; abundance: .; v_gene: TRBV5-4; CDR3aa: CASSLGWGPLEAFF; CDR3nt: TGTGCCAGCAGCTTAGGTTGGGGGCCCCTTGAAGCTTTCTTT
d_gene: TRBD1; len: 15; j_gene: TRBJ2-6; abundance: .; v_gene: TRBV5-1; CDR3aa: CASSPGTAGANVLTF; CDR3nt: TGCGCCAGCAGCCCGGGGACAGCTGGGGCCAACGTCCTGACTTTC
d_gene: .; len: 14; j_gene: TRBJ1-4; abundance: .; v_gene: TRBV7-9; CDR3aa: CASGRGSTNEKLFF; CDR3nt: TGTGCCTCAGGGCGGGGCTCAACTAATGAAAAACTGTTTTTT
d_gene: TRBD2; len: 18; j_gene: TRBJ2-1; abundance: .; v_gene: TRBV7-2; CDR3aa: CASSLAPGGETLNNEQFF; CDR3nt: TGTGCCAGCAGCTTAGCTCCTGGGGGGGAGACTTTAAACAATGAGCAGTTCTTC
d_gene: TRBD2; len: 16; j_gene: TRBJ2-5; abundance: .; v_gene: TRBV7-2; CDR3aa: CASSMGLAREGETQYF; CDR3nt: TGTGCCAGCAGCATGGGACTAGCGCGAGAAGGGGAGACCCAGTACTTC
d_gene: .; len: 12; j_gene: TRBJ2-3; abundance: .; v_gene: TRBV28; CDR3aa: CASSFRRAGQYF; CDR3nt: TGTGCCAGCAGTTTTCGGCGAGCAGGGCAGTATTTT
d_gene: .; len: 15; j_gene: TRBJ1-1; abundance: .; v_gene: TRBV12-5; CDR3aa: CASGLVAAVDTEAFF; CDR3nt: TGTGCTAGTGGTTTGGTCGCGGCGGTAGACACTGAAGCTTTCTTT
d_gene: .; len: 14; j_gene: TRBJ2-3; abundance: .; v_gene: TRBV19; CDR3aa: CASSITGVQDTQYF; CDR3nt: TGTGCCAGTAGTATTACGGGAGTACAAGATACGCAGTATTTT
d_gene: TRBD2; len: 16; j_gene: TRBJ2-1; abundance: .; v_gene: TRBV7-9; CDR3aa: CASSIWTSGSYNEQFF; CDR3nt: TGTGCCAGCAGCATCTGGACTAGCGGATCCTACAATGAGCAGTTCTTC
d_gene: .; len: 16; j_gene: TRBJ2-5; abundance: .; v_gene: TRBV9; CDR3aa: CASSLWRDSKQETQYF; CDR3nt: TGTGCCAGCAGCTTGTGGAGGGACTCTAAGCAAGAGACCCAGTACTTC
d_gene: .; len: 15; j_gene: TRBJ1-5; abundance: .; v_gene: TRBV7-2; CDR3aa: CASSKRGMGDQPQHF; CDR3nt: TGTGCCAGCAGCAAGCGGGGTATGGGGGACCAGCCCCAGCATTTT
d_gene: .; len: 15; j_gene: TRBJ1-3; abundance: .; v_gene: TRBV4-1; CDR3aa: CASSQDKAAANTIYF; CDR3nt: TGCGCCAGCAGCCAAGATAAGGCAGCGGCAAACACCATATATTTT
d_gene: TRBD1; len: 17; j_gene: TRBJ2-2; abundance: .; v_gene: TRBV7-3; CDR3aa: CASSLGPDRILSRELFF; CDR3nt: TGTGCCAGCAGCTTAGGACCGGACAGGATCTTGTCGAGGGAGCTGTTTTTT
d_gene: TRBD2; len: 14; j_gene: TRBJ2-1; abundance: .; v_gene: TRBV5-1; CDR3aa: CASSLVGTRSEQFF; CDR3nt: TGCGCCAGCAGCTTGGTGGGGACTAGATCTGAGCAGTTCTTC
d_gene: TRBD1; len: 14; j_gene: TRBJ2-3; abundance: .; v_gene: TRBV2; CDR3aa: CASRSGQGSDTQYF; CDR3nt: TGTGCCAGCAGGTCGGGACAGGGATCAGATACGCAGTATTTT
d_gene: TRBD2; len: 14; j_gene: TRBJ2-7; abundance: .; v_gene: TRBV27; CDR3aa: CASSLGTRSYEQYF; CDR3nt: TGTGCCAGCAGTCTTGGGACTAGATCCTACGAGCAGTACTTC
d_gene: TRBD2; len: 15; j_gene: TRBJ2-3; abundance: .; v_gene: TRBV5-1; CDR3aa: CASSTRTPSGDTQYF; CDR3nt: TGCGCCAGCAGCACCCGGACTCCTAGCGGAGATACGCAGTATTTT
d_gene: .; len: 17; j_gene: TRBJ2-2; abundance: .; v_gene: TRBV7-3; CDR3aa: CASSLLPTGYGTGELFF; CDR3nt: TGTGCCAGCAGCCTACTACCGACAGGTTATGGCACCGGGGAGCTGTTTTTT
d_gene: TRBD2; len: 15; j_gene: TRBJ2-5; abundance: .; v_gene: TRBV6-5; CDR3aa: CASSYDAGGGKTQYF; CDR3nt: TGTGCCAGCAGTTACGACGCGGGGGGCGGAAAGACCCAGTACTTC